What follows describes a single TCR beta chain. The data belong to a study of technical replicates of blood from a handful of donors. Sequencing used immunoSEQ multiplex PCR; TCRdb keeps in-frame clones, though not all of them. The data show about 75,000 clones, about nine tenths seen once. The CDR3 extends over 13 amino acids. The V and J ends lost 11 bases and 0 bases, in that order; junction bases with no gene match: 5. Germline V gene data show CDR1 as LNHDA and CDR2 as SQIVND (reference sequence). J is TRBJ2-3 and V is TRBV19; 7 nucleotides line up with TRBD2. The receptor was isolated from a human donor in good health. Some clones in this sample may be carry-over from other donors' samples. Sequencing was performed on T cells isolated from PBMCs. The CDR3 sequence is CAGGGKSTDTQYF. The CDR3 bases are TGTGCCGGGGGAGGGAAGAGCACAGATACGCAGTATTTT.